This TCR beta chain was recorded in a study of cytomegalovirus exposure and HLA in healthy donors. General observations from the study: TCR beta chains numbering 164 were designated cytomegalovirus-associated. Versus the roughly 700-donor mean, an Asian-associated ancestry cluster reportedly showed fewer N-insertions in a later analysis. A later analysis linked a missense DCLRE1C variant to TCR beta V- and J-gene trimming. The classifier reportedly diagnosed cytomegalovirus status with high specificity and sensitivity.

It was with 60 Vbeta and 13 Jbeta primers that the PCR ran. Sequenced by immunoSEQ multiplex PCR; TCRdb stores in-frame clones only, minus some. The table has some 160,000 clones, around 83% seen once; the top ten hold approximately 2.5%. On this clone itself: Its specificity is unknown.

Trimming left V 2 bases short and J 3 bases short, with 16 bases between. The CDR3 extends over 16 amino acids. CDR1 and CDR2 from the germline V gene are MNHEY and SMNVEV (reference sequence). This TCR derives from a young man in good health and CMV-seropositive. Material: PBMCs. The chain couples TRBV27 to TRBJ1-1, with D tentatively TRBD1 (5 bases). CDR3 nucleotide sequence: TGTGCCAGCAGTTTAGCGGAGGGGTCGGAGGACACTGAAGCTTTCTTT. This encodes CASSLAEGSEDTEAFF.